These 19 T cell receptor beta chains originate from one sample sequenced in a study of PD-1 blockade in classical Hodgkin lymphoma. Data came from immunoSEQ multiplex PCR; TCRdb stores just in-frame clones and leaves some out. The sample shows about 44,000 clones, 60% to 70% of them seen only once. Time point noted: cycle 4 day 1 (C4D1), after more than 5 weeks of nivolumab. Brentuximab vedotin exposure varied among the patients, all of whom had relapsed after autologous stem cell transplantation. Sample: peripheral blood mononuclear cells (PBMCs), taken before the fourth cycle of nivolumab. These receptors were collected from a human donor with classical Hodgkin lymphoma.

The chain recombines TRBV7-3 with TRBJ2-2, with TRBD1 as a possible D gene (5 bases). V was pared by 5 bases and J by 2 bases, with 12 bases between. This CDR3 spans 15 amino acids. Per the germline V gene, CDR1 is SGHTA and CDR2 is FQGTGA. The CDR3 DNA reads TGTGCCAGCAGCCCGAACGACAGAAACACCGGGGAGCTGTTTTTT. Protein sequence: CASSPNDRNTGELFF.

The rearrangement links TRBV7-9 to TRBJ1-2; tentative D call: TRBD1 (6 bases). Trimming stripped 5 bases from V and 6 bases from J, with 13 bases between. From germline, CDR1 is SEHNR and CDR2 FQNEAQ (reference sequence). The CDR3 totals 13 residues. DNA for the CDR3: TGTGCCAGCAGCGGGGGGCTCAGAGATGGCTACACCTTC. Its protein is CASSGGLRDGYTF.

This clone was observed a handful of times. This sequence joins TRBV28 and TRBJ2-6, with D unclear. V lost 5 bases and J lost 1, with 9 bases in between. CDR1 is MDHEN and CDR2 is SYDVKM in the germline V gene. CDR3 size: 15 residues. The CDR3 protein is CASSRAGSGANVLTF. CDR3 nucleotide sequence: TGTGCCAGCAGTCGGGCTGGGTCTGGGGCCAACGTCCTGACTTTC.

This clone has only a few counts. The rearrangement joins TRBV7-9 to TRBJ1-6; 9 nucleotides align to TRBD1. The V gene end was trimmed by 8 bases and the J gene end by 9 bases; junction bases not matched to a gene: 11. Germline V CDR1 and CDR2: SEHNR, FQNEAQ (reference sequence). The CDR3 is made up of 15 amino acids. This chain's CDR3 is CASGWTGVFLSPLHF. The CDR3 DNA reads as TGTGCCAGCGGATGGACAGGGGTGTTTCTTTCACCCCTCCACTTT.

This chain connects TRBV28 to TRBJ2-2, with TRBD1 as a possible D gene (6 bases). The CDR3 runs to 15 residues. CDR1 MDHEN and CDR2 SYDVKM come from the germline V gene. V lost 5 bases and J lost 1, with 11 bases in between. This CDR3 is CASSQLGQNTGELFF. As DNA, the CDR3 is TGTGCCAGCAGTCAATTGGGACAGAACACCGGGGAGCTGTTTTTT.

At least ten counts were recorded for this clone. This sample also contains other DNA sequences that code for the same CDR3. The CDR3 loop reads CAWSVQGSSYNSPLHF. In nucleotides, the CDR3 is TGTGCCTGGAGTGTACAGGGGAGCTCCTATAATTCACCCCTCCACTTT. The V gene is TRBV30, the J gene TRBJ1-6; TRBD1 matches 7 bases. Germline lookup yields CDR1 GTSNPN and CDR2 SVGIG (reference sequence). This CDR3 spans 16 amino acids. V shed 0 bases and J 0 bases; nucleotides not matched to a gene: 2.

The genes are TRBV7-2 and TRBJ2-3, with 13 bases fitting TRBD2. The J segment lost 9 bases and the V segment lost 3 bases, leaving 12 bases of the junction unmatched. CDR1 SGHTA and CDR2 FQGNSA come from the germline V gene. The CDR3 is 17 amino acids. Here the CDR3 DNA reads TGTGCCAGCAGCTTCCCAGGGGGACTAGCGGGACGAGGCACGCAGTATTTT. Amino acid sequence: CASSFPGGLAGRGTQYF. Full variable domain (outside the CDR3, taken from reference TRBV7-2 and TRBJ2-3): GAGVSQSPSNKVTEKGKDVELRCDPISGHTALYWYRQSLGQGLEFLIYFQGNSAPDKSGLPSDRFSAERTGGSVSTLTIQRTQQEDSAVYLCASSFPGGLAGRGTQYFGPGTRLTVL.

This rearrangement joins TRBV7-2 to TRBJ1-5; D is possibly TRBD1 (6 bases). The CDR3 is 15 amino acids. Germline CDR1 and CDR2: SGHTA and FQGNSA. Trimming stripped 5 bases from V and 2 bases from J, with 13 bases between. Written as DNA, the CDR3 is TGTGCCAGCAGCCTCAGGGGTGTTGGCAATCAGCCCCAGCATTTT. Amino acid sequence: CASSLRGVGNQPQHF. Full variable domain (remainder filled in from reference TRBV7-2 and TRBJ1-5): GAGVSQSPSNKVTEKGKDVELRCDPISGHTALYWYRQSLGQGLEFLIYFQGNSAPDKSGLPSDRFSAERTGGSVSTLTIQRTQQEDSAVYLCASSLRGVGNQPQHFGDGTRLSIL.

The chain uses TRBV10-3 and TRBJ2-2; D is ambiguous. The V end lost 8 bases, the J end lost 6 bases, and 10 bases lay between the germline ends. CDR3 size: 12 residues. The germline V gene encodes CDR1 ENHRY and CDR2 SYGVKD. The chain's CDR3 is CAIADSAGELFF. CDR3 sequence (DNA): TGTGCCATCGCCGACTCGGCCGGGGAGCTGTTTTTT.

V gene TRBV7-9 combines with J gene TRBJ2-1; 9 bases match TRBD2. This CDR3 is 15 amino acids long. V dropped 5 bases and J dropped 7; count of bases not matched to a gene: 9. From germline, CDR1 is SEHNR and CDR2 FQNEAQ (reference sequence). CDR3 in DNA: TGTGCCAGCAGCCCCGGGCGGGAGGGCATAAATGAGCAGTTCTTC. The encoded protein is CASSPGREGINEQFF. Complete variable domain (other parts from reference TRBV7-9 and TRBJ2-1): DTGVSQNPRHKITKRGQNVTFRCDPISEHNRLYWYRQTLGQGPEFLTYFQNEAQLEKSRLLSDRFSAERPKGSFSTLEIQRTEQGDSAMYLCASSPGREGINEQFFGPGTRLTVL.

The CDR3 loop reads CASSLARATYNEQFF. CDR3 coding DNA: TGTGCCAGCAGCTTAGCGAGGGCCACTTACAATGAGCAGTTCTTC. The chain combines TRBV7-2 with TRBJ2-1, with D possibly being TRBD2 (5 bases). Trimming removed 0 bases from V and 4 bases from J, with 10 bases in between. The CDR3 runs 15 residues. Germline-derived CDR1 and CDR2 are SGHTA and FQGNSA.

This sequence joins TRBV5-8 and TRBJ2-4; 8 bases align to TRBD1. Germline V lookup: CDR1 SGHTS, CDR2 YDEGEE. The CDR3 loop spans 15 amino acids. J lost 1 base, V lost 0 bases, and 0 bases had no gene match. The CDR3 region is CASSLGQGAKNIQYF. The CDR3 nucleotides are TGTGCCAGCAGCTTGGGACAGGGGGCCAAAAACATTCAGTACTTC.

Turning to this clone: One end of the junction is discordant with germline, which a read error may explain. The chain couples TRBV4-3 to TRBJ2-2, with a tentative D call TRBD2 (5 bases). Germline loops: CDR1 LGHNA, CDR2 YSLEER. CDR3 size: 15 residues. The CDR3 spells CASSQLPAEHRGAVF. CDR3 nucleotide sequence: TGCGCCAGCAGCCAACTACCGGCCGAACACCGGGGAGCTGTTTTT.

This chain joins TRBV6-6 and TRBJ1-1, with a tentative D call TRBD1 (5 bases). V shed 0 bases and J shed 11 bases, with 13 bases lying between them. The V gene's germline CDR1 is MNHNY and CDR2 SVGAGI (reference sequence). The CDR3 sequence is 13 residues long. In DNA form, the CDR3 reads TGTGCCAGCAGTTACTCGGGGGGAGGGTGGGCTTTCTTT. The encoded protein is CASSYSGGGWAFF.

The DNA of the CDR3 is TGCGCCAGCAGGATCGGCAGGGGAACAACTAATGAAAAACTGTTTTTT. Translating it yields CASRIGRGTTNEKLFF. The genes are TRBV5-1 and TRBJ1-4, with a tentative D call TRBD1 (6 bases). The CDR3 runs 16 residues. Between the trimmed V and J ends, which lost 5 bases and 0 bases, there was a span of 14 bases. Germline V gene data show CDR1 as SGHRS and CDR2 as YFSETQ.

V gene TRBV6-6 combines with J gene TRBJ2-1; 10 nucleotides agree with TRBD2. After removal of 7 bases from V and 4 bases from J, the junction contained 4 bases not matched to a gene. Per germline, CDR1 MNHNY and CDR2 SVGAGI (reference sequence). The CDR3 consists of 14 residues. The CDR3 bases are TGTGCCAGCATACGGACTAGCGGTTACAATGAGCAGTTCTTC. Protein sequence: CASIRTSGYNEQFF.

This clone came up a few times. This CDR3 is CASSLGGESTDTQYF. CDR3 DNA sequence: TGTGCCAGCAGTTTAGGGGGGGAAAGCACAGATACGCAGTATTTT. The J gene is TRBJ2-3, the V gene TRBV27, with 7 bases that match TRBD2. J gave up 0 bases and V 2 bases, and 2 bases lay outside the gene matches. From germline, CDR1 is MNHEY and CDR2 SMNVEV (reference sequence). CDR3 size: 15 residues.

The chain uses TRBV19 and TRBJ2-7; tentative D call: TRBD2 (6 bases). CDR1 LNHDA and CDR2 SQIVND come from the germline V gene (reference sequence). Trimming stripped 6 bases from V and 6 bases from J, with 24 bases between. CDR3 length: 16 amino acids. The CDR3 is CASRPFGDFLSGEQYF. The CDR3 region has the DNA TGTGCCAGTAGGCCGTTCGGGGACTTTCTAAGCGGCGAGCAGTACTTC.

This chain uses TRBV5-5 with TRBJ1-4; D gene ambiguous. The CDR3 runs 15 residues. Germline CDR1 and CDR2: SGHKS and YYEKEE (reference sequence). The V end was cut by 0 bases, the J end by 0 bases, with 6 bases between. The CDR3 region is CASSLGLATNEKLFF. For the CDR3, the DNA is TGTGCCAGCAGCTTGGGGCTAGCAACTAATGAAAAACTGTTTTTT.